This is a list of T cell receptor beta chains from one sample in a study of T cells in Graves' hyperthyroidism and ophthalmopathy. Each CDR3 protein gets one entry after TCRdb re-called the multiplex PCR reads with MiXCR. Of about 410,000 distinct CDR3 sequences listed, approximately 14% are singletons. Sequencing input: blood. Receptors originate from a woman aged 30 to 39 with Graves' ophthalmopathy. Each CDR3 is given with its conserved first and last residue. D genes are given only for firm matches. Only some rows state a clone size, as once, few, many or a class for expanded clones.

v_gene	d_gene	j_gene	abundance	CDR3nt	CDR3aa
TRBV6-1	-	TRBJ2-2	many	TGTGCCAGCATTTCCGGCAGTAGCAACACCGGGGAGCTGTTTTTT	CASISGSSNTGELFF
TRBV4-2	-	TRBJ1-1	many	TGTGCCAGCAGCCCGCAGGGGAGGCTGGGGAACACTGAAGCTTTCTTT	CASSPQGRLGNTEAFF
TRBV27	-	TRBJ1-2	-	TGTGCCAGCAGTTTACAACCAGGGGTCTTCTATGGCTACACCTTC	CASSLQPGVFYGYTF
TRBV7-8	-	TRBJ2-7	many	TGTGCCAGCAGCTTACCCACCGCCGGGACTCTTTCCTACGAGCAGTACTTC	CASSLPTAGTLSYEQYF
TRBV3-1	TRBD2	TRBJ2-7	many	TGTGCCAGCAGCCAGGTCGGGGGGGCCGCGGGGGAGCAGTACTTC	CASSQVGGAAGEQYF
TRBV4-1	-	TRBJ1-2	many	TGCGCCAGCAGCCAAGATTCCGTTCTACAGGGTTCTAACTATGGCTACACCTTC	CASSQDSVLQGSNYGYTF
TRBV5-1	-	TRBJ2-2	-	TGCGCCAGCAGCCTGGGAATGCTGAACACCGGGGAGCTGTTTTTT	CASSLGMLNTGELFF
TRBV30	-	TRBJ2-2	many	TGTGCCTGGAGACCCGGGAACACCGGGGAGCTGTTTTTT	CAWRPGNTGELFF
TRBV24-1	TRBD1	TRBJ1-2	few	TGTGCCACCAGTGAAGCGGACAGGGGAGATGGCTACACCTTC	CATSEADRGDGYTF
TRBV5-1	-	TRBJ1-3	-	TGCGCCAGCAGCCCCTACCAAGGTAGAAACACCATATATTTT	CASSPYQGRNTIYF
TRBV3-1	TRBD1	TRBJ1-4	many	TGTGCCAGCAGCCAGCTGACAGGGTTGGGTGAAAAACTGTTTTTT	CASSQLTGLGEKLFF
TRBV7-9	TRBD1	TRBJ2-7	-	TGTGCCAGCAGCTCCCAGCCGGGACAGGGAACGGTCGAGCAGTACTTC	CASSSQPGQGTVEQYF
TRBV7-2	-	TRBJ2-7	many	TGTGCCAGCAACCGAGAGCCGGGTGGAAGCGAGCAGTACTTC	CASNREPGGSEQYF
TRBV6-5	TRBD1	TRBJ2-7	many	TGTGCCAGCAGTTACCCGTCGGGACAGGGGGGTTCCTACGAGCAGTACTTC	CASSYPSGQGGSYEQYF
TRBV20-1	-	TRBJ2-5	many	TGCAGTGCCACCTCCGGTACGCCGGGGGACCAAGAGACCCAGTACTTC	CSATSGTPGDQETQYF
TRBV20-1	TRBD2	TRBJ2-6	few	TGCAGTGCTAGGGTAACTAGCGGGCCTATCTCTGGGGCCAACGTCCTGACTTTC	CSARVTSGPISGANVLTF
TRBV29-1	-	TRBJ2-3	many	TGCAGCGTTGATTCAGAAAACGGGGCAGATACGCAGTATTTT	CSVDSENGADTQYF
TRBV9	-	TRBJ2-3	many	TGTGCCAGCAGCGTAGCTTTAGATACGCAGTATTTT	CASSVALDTQYF
TRBV11-2	TRBD2	TRBJ2-7	many	TGTGCCAGCAGCTTACCCCGGATGGGGGGGGTCCCCAGAACATACGAGCAGTACTTC	CASSLPRMGGVPRTYEQYF
TRBV12-3/TRBV12-4	TRBD2	TRBJ2-3	many	TGTGCCAGCAGTTTAGACCTTAAGCGGGGGCCTAGCACAGATACGCAGTATTTT	CASSLDLKRGPSTDTQYF
TRBV20-1	-	TRBJ2-3	many	TGCAGTGCCAGACTTCAGGGACCAGATACGCAGTATTTT	CSARLQGPDTQYF
TRBV11-2	TRBD2	TRBJ2-3	many	TGTGCCAGCAGCCCTTGGACTAGCGGGGGGCTTAGGGGTAGCACAGATACGCAGTATTTT	CASSPWTSGGLRGSTDTQYF
TRBV9	-	TRBJ1-5	-	TGTGCCAGCAGCGTAGATGGGACAAGGGGTCAGCCCCAGCATTTT	CASSVDGTRGQPQHF
TRBV2	-	TRBJ1-2	-	TGTGCCAGCAGTGAATCAGACGCTGGCTACACCTTC	CASSESDAGYTF
TRBV27	-	TRBJ1-2	many	TGTGCCAGCAGTTTCGGGATCGACTATGGCTACACCTTC	CASSFGIDYGYTF
TRBV4-2	TRBD1	TRBJ1-2	-	TGTGCCAGCAGCCAAGATCAGGGTAGGAGACAGGGGATGGATGGCTACACCTTC	CASSQDQGRRQGMDGYTF
TRBV12-3/TRBV12-4	-	TRBJ2-2	many	TGTGCCAGCAGCCCCGGTCATGGGGAGCTGTTTTTT	CASSPGHGELFF
TRBV6-1	-	TRBJ2-1	many	TGTGCCAGCAGTGAAGAAACTTGGGGCGAGCAGTTCTTC	CASSEETWGEQFF